The 18 T cell receptor beta chains reported below all come from one sample, sequenced in a study of T cell responses to AZD1222 COVID-19 vaccine. Libraries were prepared by immunoSEQ multiplex PCR; TCRdb keeps only in-frame clonotypes and omits some of them. In the table there are approximately 100,000 clones, roughly 87% of which are singletons. The starting material was peripheral blood, obtained 28 days after the second AZD1222 dose. The receptors were gathered from an adult who received the AZD1222 COVID-19 vaccine.

This chain joins TRBV13 and TRBJ2-2, with unresolved D. CDR1 and CDR2 from the germline V gene are PRHDT and FYEKMQ (reference sequence). The CDR3 spans 15 residues. V was trimmed by 0 bases and J by 4 bases, leaving 9 bases between them. CDR3 residues: CASSLGIGPTGELFF. DNA for the CDR3: TGTGCCAGCAGCTTAGGTATAGGCCCCACCGGGGAGCTGTTTTTT. The full variable domain, in which reference TRBV13 and TRBJ2-2 provide the parts outside the CDR3, is AAGVIQSPRHLIKEKRETATLKCYPIPRHDTVYWYQQGPGQDPQFLISFYEKMQSDKGSIPDRFSAQQFSDYHSELNMSSLELGDSALYFCASSLGIGPTGELFFGEGSRLTVL.

The V gene is TRBV28, the J gene TRBJ1-3, with 7 bases identical to TRBD1. There are 16 residues in the CDR3. V gave up 3 bases and J gave up 0 bases; unmatched junction bases: 5. Per germline, CDR1 MDHEN and CDR2 SYDVKM. The DNA of the CDR3 is TGTGCCAGCAGTTTGGGACAGATAGTCTCTGGAAACACCATATATTTT. Protein sequence: CASSLGQIVSGNTIYF.

The chain carries TRBV7-9 and TRBJ1-4; no reliable D call. This CDR3 comprises 16 residues. Trimming took off 5 bases at V and 7 bases at J, with 20 bases between the two ends. Germline V gene data show CDR1 as SEHNR and CDR2 as FQNEAQ (reference sequence). CDR3 coding DNA: TGTGCCAGCAGCCCATCGGCGTCGGCTATGGCTGAAAAACTGTTTTTT. Translating gives CASSPSASAMAEKLFF.

The rearrangement uses TRBV7-2 and TRBJ1-1; D is unresolved. The CDR3 loop spans 15 amino acids. The germline V and J ends were trimmed by 1 base and 7 bases, with 16 bases remaining between them. Germline lookup yields CDR1 SGHTA and CDR2 FQGNSA. The CDR3 DNA sequence: TGTGCCAGCAGCTTAGGGGAAGAACAGAGAATTGAAGCTTTCTTT. Protein sequence: CASSLGEEQRIEAFF.

This rearrangement joins TRBV5-5 to TRBJ2-7, with D possibly being TRBD2 (5 bases). Trimming shortened V by 0 bases and J by 2 bases, and 9 bases separated the two germline ends. This CDR3 comprises 14 residues. Germline V gene data show CDR1 as SGHKS and CDR2 as YYEKEE (reference sequence). In DNA form, the CDR3 reads TGTGCCAGCAGCTTGGCCCCCGGGACCTACGAGCAGTACTTC. It yields the protein CASSLAPGTYEQYF.

This clone appeared a single time. The chain joins TRBV13 to TRBJ2-3, with 7 positions matching TRBD1. CDR3 length: 17 amino acids. Germline V lookup: CDR1 PRHDT, CDR2 FYEKMQ (reference sequence). The junction had 12 bases not matched to a gene; V was cut back by 2 bases and J by 4 bases. The CDR3 is CASSLFPPGGKADTQYF. CDR3 sequence (DNA): TGTGCCAGCAGCTTATTTCCCCCAGGGGGTAAGGCAGATACGCAGTATTTT.

V gene TRBV11-3 combines with J gene TRBJ2-1, with TRBD2 as a possible D gene (6 bases). V lost 5 bases to trimming and J lost 5 bases, with 16 bases between them. The CDR3 is 15 residues long. Germline V lookup: CDR1 SGHNT, CDR2 YENEEA. CDR3 nucleotide sequence: TGTGCCAGCAGCCCACGGGACTCCTCAAACAATGAGCAGTTCTTC. Its protein product is CASSPRDSSNNEQFF.

The V call is TRBV4-1, the J call TRBJ2-1; 9 nucleotides match TRBD1. CDR3 length: 15 amino acids. CDR1 and CDR2 (germline): MGHRA, YSYEKL. The CDR3 sequence: CPRSPQGAIYNEQFF. The CDR3 nucleotides read TGCCCCCGCAGCCCACAGGGGGCAATCTACAATGAGCAGTTCTTC.

The V and J genes are TRBV19 and TRBJ2-1; 10 nucleotides match TRBD2. Germline V CDR1 and CDR2: LNHDA, SQIVND (reference sequence). CDR3 size: 16 residues. V trimming: 5 bases; J trimming: 9 bases; junction bases outside the gene matches: 13. The CDR3 loop is CASSRSGGSFGPEQFF. CDR3 DNA: TGTGCCAGTAGTCGTAGCGGGGGGAGTTTCGGGCCTGAGCAGTTCTTC.

CDR3 sequence reads: CASSVGVVNQPQHF. CDR3 nucleotides: TGTGCCAGCAGCGTAGGGGTCGTCAATCAGCCCCAGCATTTT. The chain recombines TRBV7-2 with TRBJ1-5; a weak D match, TRBD1 (5 bases). The CDR3 consists of 14 residues. The germline V gene encodes CDR1 SGHTA and CDR2 FQGNSA. Trimming shortened V by 5 bases and J by 3 bases, and 11 bases separated the two germline ends.

The rearrangement links TRBV18 to TRBJ1-5, with unresolved D. This CDR3 has 13 residues. Deletions cut 1 base from V and 5 bases from J, with 6 bases between. CDR1 KGHSH and CDR2 LQKENI come from the germline V gene. The CDR3 sequence is CASSPRGDQPQHF. CDR3 nucleotide sequence: TGTGCCAGCTCACCACGGGGAGATCAGCCCCAGCATTTT.

V usage is TRBV14 and J usage is TRBJ2-3; D is undetermined. Trimming pared 4 bases from V and 4 bases from J, leaving 9 bases between. The germline gives CDR1 SGHDN, CDR2 FVKESK. The CDR3 totals 13 residues. Here the CDR3 reads CASSRHYADTQYF. CDR3 coding DNA: TGTGCCAGCAGCCGACACTACGCAGATACGCAGTATTTT.

This clone came up once. The V call is TRBV7-2, the J call TRBJ2-7; D is undetermined. The CDR3 contains 16 residues. Trimming left V 5 bases short and J 2 bases short, with 19 bases between. Germline assignment: CDR1 SGHTA and CDR2 FQGNSA. The CDR3 sequence: CASSIPWSGETYEQYF. In DNA, the CDR3 is TGTGCCAGCAGCATACCGTGGAGTGGGGAAACCTACGAGCAGTACTTC. The full variable domain, in which reference TRBV7-2 and TRBJ2-7 provide the parts outside the CDR3, is GAGVSQSPSNKVTEKGKDVELRCDPISGHTALYWYRQSLGQGLEFLIYFQGNSAPDKSGLPSDRFSAERTGGSVSTLTIQRTQQEDSAVYLCASSIPWSGETYEQYFGPGTRLTVT.

J is TRBJ2-7 and V is TRBV6-5; weak D call: TRBD1 (6 bases). Deletions cut 11 bases from V and 0 bases from J, with 8 bases between. The CDR3 has 11 amino acids. Germline CDR1 MNHEY, CDR2 SVGAGI. CDR3 in DNA: TGTGCCCAGGGGCCCTCCTACGAGCAGTACTTC. Its translation is CAQGPSYEQYF.

This chain uses TRBV27 with TRBJ1-5; TRBD1 might be the D (5 bases). Germline-derived CDR1 and CDR2 are MNHEY and SMNVEV (reference sequence). With 5 bases removed from V and 3 bases from J, the gap between germline ends came to 11 bases. This CDR3 region has 14 residues. CDR3 loop: CASSLQGPNQPQHF. DNA for the CDR3: TGTGCCAGCAGTCTTCAGGGTCCCAATCAGCCCCAGCATTTT.

The chain couples TRBV7-2 to TRBJ1-6; D is ambiguous. Trimming removed 2 bases from V and 6 bases from J, with 11 bases in between. The CDR3 covers 15 residues. The V gene's germline CDR1 is SGHTA and CDR2 FQGNSA. CDR3 sequence (DNA): TGTGCCAGCAGCTTAATGGATCGAGGTAATTCACCCCTCCACTTT. Translated, it gives CASSLMDRGNSPLHF.

The chain is built from TRBV5-8 and TRBJ1-1, with D possibly TRBD1 on 5 matching bases. The germline V gene has CDR1 SGHTS and CDR2 YDEGEE. V was clipped by 4 bases and J by 3 bases, with 16 bases between them. The CDR3 is made up of 15 amino acids. This CDR3 is CASSRGERRDTEAFF. The CDR3 region has the DNA TGTGCCAGCAGCCGAGGGGAGAGGAGGGACACTGAAGCTTTCTTT.

This clone has more than one count but fewer than ten. The chain employs TRBV14 and TRBJ2-3, with D perhaps assigned TRBD1 or TRBD2 (5 bases each). V lost 0 bases and J lost 2, with 12 bases in between. The germline gives CDR1 SGHDN, CDR2 FVKESK. The CDR3 is 16 amino acids. The CDR3 DNA reads TGTGCCAGCAGCCAAGAATTCGGGGCCCACACAGATACGCAGTATTTT. Translating gives CASSQEFGAHTDTQYF.